This T cell receptor (beta chain) was obtained from a study of cytomegalovirus exposure and HLA in healthy donors. Points from the study as a whole: Many donors carried some public TCRs, although rarity characterized most TCR sequences.

Of note for this clone: Its antigen is not identified.

Measured with immunoSEQ multiplex PCR; TCRdb has only the in-frame clones, and not every one. This table holds some 86,000 clones, over 85% found once. The CDR3 loop spans 15 amino acids. In germline, CDR1 is SGHTA, CDR2 FQGNSA. V lost 5 bases and J lost 3, with 14 bases in between. The gene calls are TRBV7-2 and TRBJ1-3; D uncertain. The sequence derives from a woman aged 25-40 years in good health and CMV-seronegative. The sample taken for sequencing was PBMCs. DNA of the CDR3: TGTGCCAGCAGCACTAGGGCGGGCAGTGGAAACACCATATATTTT. Translating it yields CASSTRAGSGNTIYF. Supplemented by reference TRBV7-2 and TRBJ1-3, the full variable domain reads GAGVSQSPSNKVTEKGKDVELRCDPISGHTALYWYRQSLGQGLEFLIYFQGNSAPDKSGLPSDRFSAERTGGSVSTLTIQRTQQEDSAVYLCASSTRAGSGNTIYFGEGSWLTVV.